Listed below are T cell receptor beta chains from one sample, sequenced in a study of T cell responses to AZD1222 COVID-19 vaccine. Clones were read by immunoSEQ multiplex PCR, and TCRdb kept only the in-frame ones, dropping some. The sample records around 52,000 clones, around 88% being singletons. The source material was peripheral blood, sampled on day 0 of AZD1222 vaccination. Source of these receptors: an adult in good health. Each CDR3 is given with its conserved first and last residue. The D gene is left open where the match is weak. Size is omitted from some rows. Given values are once, few, many or a class for expanded clones.

V gene	D gene	clone size	J gene	CDR3 DNA	CDR3 protein
TRBV5-6	.	.	TRBJ2-1	TGTGCCAGCAGCTTGGTGGGAAGCTCCTACAATGAGCAGTTCTTC	CASSLVGSSYNEQFF
TRBV28	.	.	TRBJ2-1	TGTGCCAGCAGTTTAAGTTCTTTGTTGGGACCGAATTTGAATGAGCAGTTCTTC	CASSLSSLLGPNLNEQFF
TRBV6-6	.	.	TRBJ2-5	TGTGCCAGCAGTTACTCGAGAGTTGGTGTGGAGACCCAGTACTTC	CASSYSRVGVETQYF
TRBV5-1	.	once	TRBJ1-4	TGCGCCAGCAGTACCTCGTCCACAGATGAAAAACTGTTTTTT	CASSTSSTDEKLFF
TRBV7-8	TRBD2	.	TRBJ2-7	TGTGCCAGCAGCTTAGCGGTTCACCCCAGCGGGACCCTCTACGAGCAGTACTTC	CASSLAVHPSGTLYEQYF
TRBV11-2	TRBD1	.	TRBJ2-7	TGTGCCAGCAGCTCCGTTGGACAGGCGAACTCCTACGAGCAGTACTTC	CASSSVGQANSYEQYF
TRBV5-1	.	.	TRBJ1-1	TGCGCCAGCAGCTTGGGACCGATGAACACTGAAGCTTTCTTT	CASSLGPMNTEAFF
TRBV27	TRBD1	.	TRBJ1-2	TGTGCCAGCAGTTTGACAGGGGCTAACTATGGCTACACCTTC	CASSLTGANYGYTF
TRBV28	TRBD2	.	TRBJ2-1	TGTGCCAGCAGTTTACGGCGGGAGGGCCTCGGGTCCCATGAGCAGTTCTTC	CASSLRREGLGSHEQFF
TRBV7-3	TRBD2	.	TRBJ2-3	TGTGCCAGCAGCTTACAAGCGGGGCTGTCAGATACGCAGTATTTT	CASSLQAGLSDTQYF
TRBV5-1	TRBD2	.	TRBJ2-1	TGCGCCAGCAGCCCTATCGGCCCTAGCGGGGGTGCTCTGGGGAATGAGCAGTTCTTC	CASSPIGPSGGALGNEQFF
TRBV29-1	.	.	TRBJ1-5	TGCAGCGTTGTGTGGGGAGAGGGCCAGCCCCAGCATTTT	CSVVWGEGQPQHF
TRBV19	TRBD1	.	TRBJ2-4	TGTGCCAGTAGTGGAACAGGGGCGGTTATTCAGTACTTC	CASSGTGAVIQYF
TRBV9	.	.	TRBJ2-1	TGTGCCAGCAGCGTAGGGACTTTGCCCAATGAGCAGTTCTTC	CASSVGTLPNEQFF
TRBV20-1	.	.	TRBJ2-1	TGCAGTGCCAGGGGGAGGGATGAGCAGTTCTTC	CSARGRDEQFF
TRBV5-1	.	once	TRBJ1-3	TGCGCCAGCAGCTTATCATCCTCTGGAAACACCATATATTTT	CASSLSSSGNTIYF
TRBV29-1	.	.	TRBJ1-1	TGCAGCGTTGAACCGGCCGGTAACACTGAAGCTTTCTTT	CSVEPAGNTEAFF
TRBV11-1	TRBD1	.	TRBJ2-7	TGTGCCAGCAGCTTCCAGGGGACAGGCTACGAGCAGTACTTC	CASSFQGTGYEQYF
TRBV3-1/TRBV3-2	.	.	TRBJ2-7	TGTGCCAGCAGCCTGGGGGACCGTCCCTACTACGAGCAGTACTTC	CASSLGDRPYYEQYF
TRBV6-4	TRBD2	once	TRBJ2-3	TGTGCCAGCAGTGTGAGCCTAGCGGCTGATACGCAGTATTTT	CASSVSLAADTQYF
TRBV29-1	TRBD1	.	TRBJ2-1	TGCAGCGTTGAAGTCGGGGACAGGGGCCCCAGACGTTGGCAGTTCTTC	CSVEVGDRGPRRWQFF
TRBV11-2	.	.	TRBJ1-3	TGTGCCAGCAGCTTAGCCCTTGGAAACACCATATATTTT	CASSLALGNTIYF
TRBV10-3	.	.	TRBJ2-7	TGTGCCACCCAAGACAGGACAATTGACGAGCAGTACTTC	CATQDRTIDEQYF
TRBV19	.	.	TRBJ1-1	TGTGCCAGTAGTATCAGGGGCAGCGCCCTGAACACTGAAGCTTTCTTT	CASSIRGSALNTEAFF
TRBV28	.	.	TRBJ2-3	TGTGCCAGCAGGGACGGAGGAGGTGATACGCAGTATTTT	CASRDGGGDTQYF
TRBV19	.	.	TRBJ1-1	TGTGCCAGTAGTTTTCCAGGGAGCGAAGCTTTCTTT	CASSFPGSEAFF
TRBV6-5	.	many	TRBJ1-2	TGTGCCAGCAGTTTAGAGGGGACCTATGGCTACACCTTC	CASSLEGTYGYTF
TRBV29-1	TRBD1	.	TRBJ1-1	TGCAGCGCCCGGACAGGGACGGACACTGAAGCTTTCTTT	CSARTGTDTEAFF
TRBV6-5	.	.	TRBJ1-5	TGTGCCAGCAGTCCTAACAGGGTTGGCAATCAGCCCCAGCATTTT	CASSPNRVGNQPQHF
TRBV6-2/TRBV6-3	.	.	TRBJ2-3	TGTGCCAGCAGTTACTCGTCGGGGGCTAGCGGCATAACCGGAAACACAGATACGCAGTATTTT	CASSYSSGASGITGNTDTQYF
TRBV18	TRBD1	.	TRBJ2-1	TGTGCCAGCTCACCATTTGGGACAGCCGTTAACAATGAGCAGTTCTTC	CASSPFGTAVNNEQFF
TRBV6-6	TRBD2	few	TRBJ2-7	TGTGCCAGCAGATCCGGACTAGCGGGTAGTACCTACGAGCAGTACTTC	CASRSGLAGSTYEQYF
TRBV4-1	.	.	TRBJ2-7	TGCGCCAGCAGCCCACGGGACGGATCCTACGAGCAGTACTTC	CASSPRDGSYEQYF